This TCR beta chain was documented in a study of T-cell reconstitution after alpha-beta-depleted transplantation in children. Whole-study findings and limits: About two months after transplant, alpha-beta T cells reportedly came from several hundred expanded graft clones. Surviving recipient T cells and thymic progenitors underlay high day-60 TCRbeta diversity in some patients. From newly produced T cells came most of the T-cell counts and diversity one year after transplant.

Remarks on this clonotype: What it recognizes is unknown.

This sample's TCRbeta library carried unique molecular identifier barcodes. TCRdb ran MiXCR on the PCR reads and lists one entry per CDR3 protein. The sample yields roughly 790,000 distinct CDR3 sequences, around 15% seen once. The CDR3 has 20 residues. V lost 5 bases and J 7 bases, leaving 35 bases between the germline ends. Germline CDR1 is MNHEY and CDR2 is SMNVEV (reference sequence). The chain employs TRBV27 and TRBJ1-2; no clear D. This sequence originates from a male patient younger than 18 who had a stem cell transplant for acute lymphoblastic leukemia, so the T cells may come from the graft donor. The sample in question was PBMCs, mostly from graft donor cells, obtained 360 days after TCRalphabeta/CD19-depleted stem cell transplant. In nucleotides, the CDR3 is TGTGCCAGCAGTCCCGGCTTGGTGACGAGAGGCGTGAGGGTGGAGGTTGGCTACACCTTC. Translation gives CASSPGLVTRGVRVEVGYTF.